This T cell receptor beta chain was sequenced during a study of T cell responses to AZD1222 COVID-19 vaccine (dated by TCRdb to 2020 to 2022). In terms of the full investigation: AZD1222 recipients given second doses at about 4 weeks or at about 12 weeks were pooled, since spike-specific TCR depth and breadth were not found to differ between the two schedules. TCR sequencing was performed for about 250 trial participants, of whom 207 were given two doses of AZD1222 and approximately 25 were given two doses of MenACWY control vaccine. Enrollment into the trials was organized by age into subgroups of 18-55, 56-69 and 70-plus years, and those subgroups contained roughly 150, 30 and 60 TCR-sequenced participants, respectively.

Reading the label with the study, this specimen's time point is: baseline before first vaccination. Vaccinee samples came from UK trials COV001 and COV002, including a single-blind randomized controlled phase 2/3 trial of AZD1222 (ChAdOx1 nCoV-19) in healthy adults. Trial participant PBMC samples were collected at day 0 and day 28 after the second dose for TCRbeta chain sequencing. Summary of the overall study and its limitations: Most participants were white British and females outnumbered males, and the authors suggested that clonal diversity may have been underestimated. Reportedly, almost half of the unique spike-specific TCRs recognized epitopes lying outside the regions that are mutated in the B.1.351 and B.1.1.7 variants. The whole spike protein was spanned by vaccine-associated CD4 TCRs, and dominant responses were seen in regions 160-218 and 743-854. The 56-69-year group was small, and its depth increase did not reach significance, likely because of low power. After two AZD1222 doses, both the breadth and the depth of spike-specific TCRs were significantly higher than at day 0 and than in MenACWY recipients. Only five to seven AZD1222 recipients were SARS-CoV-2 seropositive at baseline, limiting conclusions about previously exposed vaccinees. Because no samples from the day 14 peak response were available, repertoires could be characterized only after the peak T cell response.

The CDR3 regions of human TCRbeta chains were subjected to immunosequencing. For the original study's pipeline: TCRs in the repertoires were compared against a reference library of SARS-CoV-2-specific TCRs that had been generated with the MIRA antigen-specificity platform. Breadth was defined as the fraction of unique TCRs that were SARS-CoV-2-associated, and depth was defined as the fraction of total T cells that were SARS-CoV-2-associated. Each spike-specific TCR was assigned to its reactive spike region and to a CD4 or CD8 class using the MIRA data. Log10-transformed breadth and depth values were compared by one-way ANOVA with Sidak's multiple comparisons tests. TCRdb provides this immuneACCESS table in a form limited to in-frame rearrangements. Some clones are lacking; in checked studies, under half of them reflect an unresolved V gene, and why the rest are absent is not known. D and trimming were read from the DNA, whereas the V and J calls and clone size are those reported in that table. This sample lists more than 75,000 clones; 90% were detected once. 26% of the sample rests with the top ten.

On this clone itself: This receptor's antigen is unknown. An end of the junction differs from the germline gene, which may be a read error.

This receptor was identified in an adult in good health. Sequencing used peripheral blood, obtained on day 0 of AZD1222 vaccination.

The encoded CDR3 is CAISETGTGTIF. In nucleotide form, the sequence is TGTGCCATCAGTGAGACCGGGACAGGGACGATCTTT. Recombination linked TRBV10-3 to TRBJ1-3, with 9 middle bases fitting TRBD1. CDR1 ENHRY and CDR2 SYGVKD were looked up in the germline V gene. CDR3 length: 12 amino acids, cysteine to phenylalanine. Solely the CDR3 DNA is kept, with 36 bases framed from the first base.